These 8 T cell receptor beta chains were all obtained from the same sample, sequenced in a study of technical replicates of blood from several donors. Produced via immunoSEQ multiplex PCR; TCRdb's table is partial and in-frame only. The sample yields around 83,000 clones, around 90% seen once. Sequencing was done on a sample of T cells isolated from PBMCs. All receptors come from a human donor in good health.

The chain combines TRBV6-5 with TRBJ2-7; weak D call: TRBD2 (5 bases). Germline loops: CDR1 MNHEY, CDR2 SVGAGI. V lost 2 bases and J 4 bases, leaving 18 bases between the germline ends. The CDR3 runs 16 residues. Written as DNA, the CDR3 is TGTGCCAGCAGTTACCGAGGCGGGCGTAGTAATTACGAGCAGTACTTC. Its translation is CASSYRGGRSNYEQYF.

The V gene is TRBV4-2, the J gene TRBJ2-5, with 9 bases identical to TRBD1. The junction had 1 base not matched to a gene; V was cut back by 0 bases and J by 5 bases. From germline, CDR1 is LGHNA and CDR2 YNFKEQ. The CDR3 is 14 residues long. This chain's CDR3 is CASSQEDRGETQYF. DNA of the CDR3: TGTGCCAGCAGCCAAGAGGACAGGGGTGAGACCCAGTACTTC.

This chain uses TRBV9 with TRBJ2-7; D is perhaps TRBD2 (5 bases). Trimming pared 0 bases from V and 1 base from J, leaving 11 bases between. The CDR3 runs 15 residues. Per the germline V gene, CDR1 is SGDLS and CDR2 is YYNGEE. CDR3 sequence (DNA): TGTGCCAGCAGCGTAGACGGAGGCTGGTCCTACGAGCAGTACTTC. Protein sequence: CASSVDGGWSYEQYF.

This clone was found a few times. The chain recombines TRBV20-1 with TRBJ1-1; 7 bases align to TRBD1. This CDR3 has 11 amino acids. The germline V gene has CDR1 DFQATT and CDR2 SNEGSKA (reference sequence). With V trimmed by 6 bases and J by 7 bases, 5 bases remained unmatched. CDR3 in amino acids: CSARRDSEAFF. CDR3 nucleotides: TGCAGTGCCCGCAGGGACAGTGAAGCTTTCTTT.

The CDR3 nucleotides read TGTGCCAGCTTACGGACAGGGAACACGTTGTGGGAGCTGTTTTTT. It encodes CASLRTGNTLWELFF. The gene calls are TRBV18 and TRBJ2-2, with 8 positions matching TRBD1. This CDR3 has 15 residues. Germline V gene data show CDR1 as KGHSH and CDR2 as LQKENI. The V gene end was trimmed by 7 bases and the J gene end by 9 bases; junction bases not matched to a gene: 13.

The chain is built from TRBV6-4 and TRBJ2-6; a possible D gene is TRBD2 (6 bases). This CDR3 comprises 16 residues. V was pared by 3 bases and J by 2 bases, with 11 bases between. Germline V gene sequence: CDR1 MRHNA, CDR2 SNTAGT. The CDR3 nucleotides read TGTGCCAGCAGTGATGGAGGGGCAACTGGGGCCAACGTCCTGACTTTC. It encodes CASSDGGATGANVLTF.

The gene calls are TRBV10-3 and TRBJ2-7; 8 bases align to TRBD1. Germline V lookup: CDR1 ENHRY, CDR2 SYGVKD. The ends lost 6 bases at V and 5 bases at J; junction bases unmatched: 9. CDR3 length: 14 residues. The CDR3 coding sequence is TGTGCCATCAGCGACAGGGGCTTGAGGAACGAGCAGTACTTC. This encodes CAISDRGLRNEQYF.

J is TRBJ1-2 and V is TRBV19; TRBD1 is a possible D gene (5 bases). This CDR3 is 14 amino acids long. Germline V gene lookup returns CDR1 LNHDA and CDR2 SQIVND (reference sequence). The germline V and J ends were trimmed by 3 bases and 3 bases, with 11 bases remaining between them. For the CDR3, the DNA is TGTGCCAGTAGTATCGCAGGGAATGACTATGGCTACACCTTC. Translation gives CASSIAGNDYGYTF.